This TCR beta chain comes out of a study of neurological immune-mediated disorders. Study results and limitations: HTLV-1-associated myelopathy ranked highest for TCR clonal expansion and multiple sclerosis lowest, beneath healthy controls.

The method for making cDNA was 5'RACE, and it used 10-nucleotide random UMIs. One entry per CDR3 protein, called by TCRdb with MiXCR from the 5' RACE reads. The data show around 38,000 distinct CDR3 sequences, more than 14% seen once. This clonotype was seen at least ten times. Its antigen is not identified. Input was 900,000 to 1,000,000 sorted T cells, either CD4+ or CD8+. CDR1 and CDR2 (germline): DFQATT, SNEGSKA (reference sequence). The V end lost 6 bases, the J end lost 2 bases, and 13 bases lay between the germline ends. The CDR3 has 14 amino acids. The sequenced sample was CD4+ T cells from blood. The chain links TRBV20-1 to TRBJ1-4, with D uncertain. The source of this sequence is a woman aged 60 to 75 with HTLV-1-associated myelopathy (HAM/TSP). The chain's CDR3 is CSASTGVTNEKLFF. The CDR3 DNA is TGCAGTGCGAGCACCGGGGTGACTAATGAAAAACTGTTTTTT.